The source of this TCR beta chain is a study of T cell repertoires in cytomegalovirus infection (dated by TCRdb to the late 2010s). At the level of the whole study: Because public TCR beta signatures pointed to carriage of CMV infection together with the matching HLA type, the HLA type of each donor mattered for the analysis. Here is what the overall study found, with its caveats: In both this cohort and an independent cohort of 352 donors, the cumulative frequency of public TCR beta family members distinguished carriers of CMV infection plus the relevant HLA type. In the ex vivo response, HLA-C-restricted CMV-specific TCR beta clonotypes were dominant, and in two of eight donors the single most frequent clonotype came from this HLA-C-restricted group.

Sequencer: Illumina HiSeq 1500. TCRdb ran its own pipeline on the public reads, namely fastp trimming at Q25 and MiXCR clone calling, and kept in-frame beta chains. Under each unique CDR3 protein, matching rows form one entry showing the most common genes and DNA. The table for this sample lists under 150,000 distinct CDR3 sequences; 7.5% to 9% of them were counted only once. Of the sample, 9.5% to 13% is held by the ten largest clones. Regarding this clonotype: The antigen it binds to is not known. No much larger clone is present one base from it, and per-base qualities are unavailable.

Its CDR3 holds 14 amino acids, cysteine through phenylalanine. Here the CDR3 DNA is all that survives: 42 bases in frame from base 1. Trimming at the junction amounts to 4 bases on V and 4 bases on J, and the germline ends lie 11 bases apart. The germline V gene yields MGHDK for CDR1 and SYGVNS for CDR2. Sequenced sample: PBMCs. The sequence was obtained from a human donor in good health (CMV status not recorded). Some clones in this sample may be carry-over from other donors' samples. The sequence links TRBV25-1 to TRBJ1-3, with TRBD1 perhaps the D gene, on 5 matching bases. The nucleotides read TGTGCCAGCAGTGGAGGAGGGGACGGAAACACCATATATTTT. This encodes CASSGGGDGNTIYF.